This T cell receptor beta chain was profiled in a study of cytomegalovirus exposure and HLA in healthy donors. Per the germline V gene, CDR1 is SGDLS and CDR2 is YYNGEE. This CDR3 spans 16 amino acids. V lost 3 bases, J lost 0 bases, and 3 bases stayed unmatched. Study observations and caveats: It was reportedly the case that the classifier diagnosed cytomegalovirus status with high specificity and sensitivity. An analysis that was carried out later associated about 17,000 TCR beta sequences with HLA alleles at 0.05 false discovery rate.

It was with 60 Vbeta and 13 Jbeta primers that the PCR ran. Sequenced by immunoSEQ multiplex PCR; TCRdb stores in-frame clones only, minus some. This table has under 150,000 clones, about 80% appearing once. A few counts support this clone. Its antigen is as yet unknown. Sequencing used PBMCs. The chain recombines TRBV9 with TRBJ2-4; TRBD1 matches 10 bases. The receptor's source is a male donor in good health and CMV-seronegative. The DNA of the CDR3 is TGTGCCAGCAGCGCAGGGACAGGGGTAGCCAAAAACATTCAGTACTTC. It codes for CASSAGTGVAKNIQYF. The full variable domain, with the rest looked up from reference TRBV9 and TRBJ2-4, is DSGVTQTPKHLITATGQRVTLRCSPRSGDLSVYWYQQSLDQGLQFLIQYYNGEERAKGNILERFSAQQFPDLHSELNLSSLELGDSALYFCASSAGTGVAKNIQYFGAGTRLSVL.